The 17 T cell receptor beta chains below all came from one sample that was sequenced in a study of cytomegalovirus exposure and HLA in healthy donors. The PCR made use of 60 Vbeta and 13 Jbeta primers. The method was immunoSEQ multiplex PCR; TCRdb's version includes in-frame clones alone and lacks a portion of them. Altogether approximately 100,000 clones are present, around three quarters being singletons, with the ten largest covering 3.1%. Material: PBMCs. Every receptor here comes from a middle-aged woman in good health and CMV-seronegative.

This chain links TRBV11-2 with TRBJ2-7, with 8 positions matching TRBD1. V trimming: 1 base; J trimming: 5 bases; junction bases outside the gene matches: 4. Germline V gene data show CDR1 as SGHAT and CDR2 as FQNNGV. The CDR3 contains 14 residues. The CDR3 sequence: CASSLGDRGDEQYF. For the CDR3, the DNA is TGTGCCAGCAGCTTAGGTGACAGGGGCGACGAGCAGTACTTC.

J is TRBJ2-4 and V is TRBV28, with 11 positions matching TRBD1. The J segment lost 6 bases and the V segment lost 6 bases, leaving 13 bases of the junction unmatched. The CDR3 has 17 residues. Germline values: CDR1 MDHEN, CDR2 SYDVKM. CDR3 bases: TGTGCCAGCAGAACCCCCACCGGGACAGGGGGGGGAAACATTCAGTACTTC. Its translation is CASRTPTGTGGGNIQYF.

This rearrangement joins TRBV2 to TRBJ2-6; 7 bases align to TRBD1. Germline lookup yields CDR1 SNHLY and CDR2 FYNNEI. V was clipped by 2 bases and J by 3 bases; unmatched bases: 22. The CDR3 has 22 amino acids. CDR3 sequence reads: CASSERQPSLDRAQGGANVLTF. DNA of the CDR3: TGTGCCAGCAGTGAACGACAACCTTCGCTAGACAGGGCCCAGGGTGGGGCCAACGTCCTGACTTTC.

About this clone: Compared with germline, one end of the junction differs, possibly owing to a read error. The rearrangement uses TRBV29-1 and TRBJ1-4; 7 nucleotides agree with TRBD1. This CDR3 has 11 amino acids. Per the germline V gene, CDR1 is SQVTM and CDR2 is ANQGSEA. CDR3 bases: TGCAGCGTTGAAGGAAGGGGGCAAACGATTTTT. This encodes CSVEGRGQTIF.

The genes are TRBV2 and TRBJ1-4; D gene uncertain. V lost 5 bases, J lost 0 bases, and 13 bases lay in between. The germline CDR1 and CDR2 sequences are SNHLY and FYNNEI. The CDR3 has 16 amino acids. The CDR3 spells CASSPSSIATNEKLFF. Written as DNA, the CDR3 is TGTGCCAGCAGTCCTAGTTCCATTGCAACTAATGAAAAACTGTTTTTT.

The rearrangement joins TRBV30 to TRBJ2-3, with D hard to call. Germline V CDR1 and CDR2: GTSNPN, SVGIG (reference sequence). Trimming removed 1 base from V and 0 bases from J, with 11 bases in between. The CDR3 extends over 15 amino acids. DNA of the CDR3: TGTGCCTGGAGTGCAGCGATCGCTAGCACAGATACGCAGTATTTT. It specifies CAWSAAIASTDTQYF.

The chain uses TRBV6-5 and TRBJ1-3; weak D call: TRBD1 (6 bases). Trimming pared 6 bases from V and 2 bases from J, leaving 14 bases between. Germline lookup yields CDR1 MNHEY and CDR2 SVGAGI. The CDR3 is made up of 15 amino acids. CDR3 protein: CASRSLGGPGNTIYF. DNA of the CDR3: TGTGCCAGCAGAAGCTTAGGGGGTCCTGGAAACACCATATATTTT.

The chain employs TRBV7-8 and TRBJ2-7; the D is unclear. Germline V lookup: CDR1 SGHVS, CDR2 FQNEAQ. The CDR3 has 16 residues. V was pared by 3 bases and J by 5 bases, with 20 bases between. For the CDR3, the DNA is TGTGCCAGCAGCTTTGGTCAGGTACCCCCGTTCCACGAGCAGTACTTC. Amino acids: CASSFGQVPPFHEQYF.

The chain combines TRBV5-1 with TRBJ2-7; 8 nucleotides align to TRBD1. The germline V gene encodes CDR1 SGHRS and CDR2 YFSETQ. V trimming: 0 bases; J trimming: 4 bases; junction bases outside the gene matches: 9. The CDR3 is 16 amino acids. The CDR3 reads CASSLGRTGRTYEQYF. The CDR3 coding sequence is TGCGCCAGCAGCTTGGGACGGACAGGGAGGACTTACGAGCAGTACTTC.

The V gene is TRBV10-1, the J gene TRBJ2-7; TRBD1 agrees at 8 bases. The length of the CDR3 is 22 residues. Trimming took 6 bases from V and 3 from J; bases not matched to a gene: 31. CDR1 is WNHNN and CDR2 is SYGVQD in the germline V gene (reference sequence). This CDR3 reads CASRLEGQVKLRDSRDFYEQYF. The CDR3 bases are TGCGCCAGCAGGCTTGAGGGACAGGTAAAATTAAGGGATTCAAGGGACTTCTACGAGCAGTACTTC.

In its sample, this clone was seen once. V and J are TRBV28 and TRBJ1-5, with D possibly being TRBD1 (5 bases). Trimming left V 10 bases short and J 5 bases short, with 15 bases between. Looked up from germline, CDR1 is MDHEN and CDR2 is SYDVKM. CDR3 length: 13 amino acids. Here the CDR3 DNA reads TGTGCCACCGAAACGGGGGACCATCAGCCCCAGCATTTT. Protein sequence: CATETGDHQPQHF.

V usage is TRBV5-1 and J usage is TRBJ2-6; 9 nucleotides match TRBD1. The V and J ends lost 3 bases and 0 bases, in that order; junction bases with no gene match: 10. CDR1 and CDR2 (germline): SGHRS, YFSETQ. The CDR3 consists of 19 residues. The CDR3 loop is CASSSPRGQGASGANVLTF. CDR3 in DNA: TGCGCCAGCAGCTCGCCTCGGGGACAGGGCGCCTCTGGGGCCAACGTCCTGACTTTC.

This clone was seen more than once but under ten times. The V and J genes are TRBV7-2 and TRBJ1-3; possible D gene TRBD1, 5 bases. V was trimmed by 1 base and J by 1 base, leaving 8 bases between them. Germline CDR1 is SGHTA and CDR2 is FQGNSA. CDR3 size: 15 residues. The CDR3 here is CASSLGPGSGNTIYF. CDR3 nucleotide sequence: TGTGCCAGCAGCTTAGGCCCAGGGTCTGGAAACACCATATATTTT.

This clone was counted a few times. The CDR3 protein is CASSLYQETQYF. CDR3 DNA: TGTGCCAGCAGCCTGTACCAAGAGACCCAGTACTTC. This chain uses TRBV7-9 with TRBJ2-5; D is unclear. The germline gives CDR1 SEHNR, CDR2 FQNEAQ (reference sequence). The length of the CDR3 is 12 residues. V lost 5 bases and J lost 0, with 4 bases in between. Combining the CDR3 with reference TRBV7-9 and TRBJ2-5 gives the whole variable domain DTGVSQNPRHKITKRGQNVTFRCDPISEHNRLYWYRQTLGQGPEFLTYFQNEAQLEKSRLLSDRFSAERPKGSFSTLEIQRTEQGDSAMYLCASSLYQETQYFGPGTRLLVL.

The chain combines TRBV5-1 with TRBJ1-1; tentative D call: TRBD1 (5 bases). This CDR3 contains 14 residues. Germline V gene data show CDR1 as SGHRS and CDR2 as YFSETQ. V lost 0 bases, J lost 5 bases, and 11 bases lay in between. The CDR3 bases are TGCGCCAGCAGCTTGGGGGGGGTGGTGACTGAAGCTTTCTTT. Protein: CASSLGGVVTEAFF.

This chain joins TRBV18 and TRBJ1-1; TRBD1 is a possible D gene (6 bases). The V end was cut by 2 bases, the J end by 3 bases, with 10 bases between. The CDR3 extends over 14 amino acids. Germline V gives CDR1 KGHSH, CDR2 LQKENI. As DNA, the CDR3 is TGTGCCAGCTCACCAAGGGGGAAGGACACTGAAGCTTTCTTT. This codes for CASSPRGKDTEAFF.

This chain links TRBV11-2 with TRBJ1-6, with D possibly TRBD1 on 6 matching bases. Germline assignment: CDR1 SGHAT and CDR2 FQNNGV. V lost 2 bases and J lost 7, with 15 bases in between. The CDR3 runs to 16 residues. CDR3 DNA: TGTGCCAGCAGCTTATCTCGGGGGGCGCGGAATTCACCCCTCCACTTT. It encodes CASSLSRGARNSPLHF.